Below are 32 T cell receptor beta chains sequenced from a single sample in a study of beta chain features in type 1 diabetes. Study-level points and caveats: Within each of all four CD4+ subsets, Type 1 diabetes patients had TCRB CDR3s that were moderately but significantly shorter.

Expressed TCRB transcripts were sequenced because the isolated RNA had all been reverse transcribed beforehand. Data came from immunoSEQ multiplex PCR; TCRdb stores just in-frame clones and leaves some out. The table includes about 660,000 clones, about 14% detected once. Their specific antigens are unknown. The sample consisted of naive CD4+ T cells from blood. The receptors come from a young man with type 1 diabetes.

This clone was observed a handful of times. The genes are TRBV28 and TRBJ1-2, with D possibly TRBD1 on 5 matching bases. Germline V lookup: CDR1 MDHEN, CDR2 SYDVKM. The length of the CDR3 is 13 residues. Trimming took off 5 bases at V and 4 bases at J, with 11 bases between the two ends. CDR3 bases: TGTGCCAGCAGTGTTGACAGATCCTATGGCTACACCTTC. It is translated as CASSVDRSYGYTF.

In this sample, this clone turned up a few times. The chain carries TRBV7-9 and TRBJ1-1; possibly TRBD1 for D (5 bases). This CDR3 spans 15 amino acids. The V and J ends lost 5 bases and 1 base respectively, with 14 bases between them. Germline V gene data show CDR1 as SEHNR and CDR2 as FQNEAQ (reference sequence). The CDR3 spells CASSPRSGGNTEAFF. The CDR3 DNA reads TGTGCCAGCAGCCCCCGTTCGGGGGGGAACACTGAAGCTTTCTTT.

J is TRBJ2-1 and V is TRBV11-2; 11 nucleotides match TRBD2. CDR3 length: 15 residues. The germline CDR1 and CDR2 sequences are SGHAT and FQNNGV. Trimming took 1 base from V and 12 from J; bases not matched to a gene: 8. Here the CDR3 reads CASSLVLAGASLQFF. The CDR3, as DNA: TGTGCCAGCAGCTTAGTACTAGCGGGGGCCTCTCTGCAGTTCTTC.

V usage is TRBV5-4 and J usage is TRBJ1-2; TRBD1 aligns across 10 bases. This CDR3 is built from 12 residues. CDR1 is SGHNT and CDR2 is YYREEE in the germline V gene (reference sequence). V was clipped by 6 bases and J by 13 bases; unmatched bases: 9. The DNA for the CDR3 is TGTGCCAGCACCCTCGACAGGGGGCCCGTCACCTTC. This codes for CASTLDRGPVTF.

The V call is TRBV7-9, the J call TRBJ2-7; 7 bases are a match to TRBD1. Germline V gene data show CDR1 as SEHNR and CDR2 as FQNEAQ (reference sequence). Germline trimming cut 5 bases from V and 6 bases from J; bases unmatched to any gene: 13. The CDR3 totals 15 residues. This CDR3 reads CASSPWTGGPGEQYF. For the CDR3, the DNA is TGTGCCAGCAGCCCTTGGACAGGTGGGCCCGGCGAGCAGTACTTC.

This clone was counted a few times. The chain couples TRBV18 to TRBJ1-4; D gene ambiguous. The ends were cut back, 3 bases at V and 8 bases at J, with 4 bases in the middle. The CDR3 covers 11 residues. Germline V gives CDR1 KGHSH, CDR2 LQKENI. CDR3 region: CASSPAEKLFF. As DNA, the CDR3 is TGTGCCAGCTCACCGGCCGAAAAACTGTTTTTT.

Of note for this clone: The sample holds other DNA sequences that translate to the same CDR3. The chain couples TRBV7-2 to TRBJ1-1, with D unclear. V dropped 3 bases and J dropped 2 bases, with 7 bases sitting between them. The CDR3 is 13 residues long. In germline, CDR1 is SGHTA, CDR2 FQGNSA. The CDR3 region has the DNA TGTGCCAGCAGCTTCACATTAAACACTGAAGCTTTCTTT. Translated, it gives CASSFTLNTEAFF.

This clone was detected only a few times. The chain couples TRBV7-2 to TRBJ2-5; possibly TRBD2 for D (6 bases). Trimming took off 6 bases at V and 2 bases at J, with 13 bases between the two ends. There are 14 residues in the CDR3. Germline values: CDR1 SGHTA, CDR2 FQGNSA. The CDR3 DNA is TGTGCCAGCAGGCGCGGGACTCCTCAAGAGACCCAGTACTTC. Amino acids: CASRRGTPQETQYF.

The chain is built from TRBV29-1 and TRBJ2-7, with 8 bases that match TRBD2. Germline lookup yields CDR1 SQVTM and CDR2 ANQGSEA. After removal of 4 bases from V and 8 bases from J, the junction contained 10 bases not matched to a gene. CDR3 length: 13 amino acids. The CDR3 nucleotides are TGCAGCGTTGGAAGCGGGAGCGACCTACAGCAGTACTTC. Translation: CSVGSGSDLQQYF.

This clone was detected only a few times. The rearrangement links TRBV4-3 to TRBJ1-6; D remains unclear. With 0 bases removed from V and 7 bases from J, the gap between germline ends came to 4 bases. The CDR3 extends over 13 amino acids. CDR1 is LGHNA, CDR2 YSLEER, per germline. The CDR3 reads CASSQEENSPLHF. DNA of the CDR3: TGCGCCAGCAGCCAAGAGGAGAATTCACCCCTCCACTTT.

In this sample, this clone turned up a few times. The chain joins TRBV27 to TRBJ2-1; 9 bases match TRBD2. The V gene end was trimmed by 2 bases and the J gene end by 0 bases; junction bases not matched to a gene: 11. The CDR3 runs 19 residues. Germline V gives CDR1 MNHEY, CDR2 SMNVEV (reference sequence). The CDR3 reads CASSLGSLGGGASYNEQFF. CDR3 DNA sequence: TGTGCCAGCAGTTTAGGGTCTCTTGGCGGGGGGGCCTCCTACAATGAGCAGTTCTTC.

CDR3 region: CAISGTGVTDTQYF. Here the CDR3 DNA reads TGTGCCATTTCCGGGACAGGAGTCACAGATACGCAGTATTTT. This chain joins TRBV27 and TRBJ2-3; TRBD1 matches 8 bases. From germline, CDR1 is MNHEY and CDR2 SMNVEV (reference sequence). The CDR3 totals 14 residues. V was clipped by 10 bases and J by 2 bases; unmatched bases: 8.

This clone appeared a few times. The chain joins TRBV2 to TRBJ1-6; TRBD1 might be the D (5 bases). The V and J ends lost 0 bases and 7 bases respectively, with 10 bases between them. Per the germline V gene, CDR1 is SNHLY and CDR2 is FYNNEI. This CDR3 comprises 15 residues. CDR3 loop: CASSEAQWGNSPLHF. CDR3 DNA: TGTGCCAGCAGTGAAGCGCAGTGGGGGAATTCACCCCTCCACTTT.

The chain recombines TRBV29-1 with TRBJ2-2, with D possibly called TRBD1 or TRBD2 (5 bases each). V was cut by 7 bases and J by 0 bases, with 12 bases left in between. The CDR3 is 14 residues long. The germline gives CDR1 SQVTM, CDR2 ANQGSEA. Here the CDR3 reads CSASGTSNTGELFF. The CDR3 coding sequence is TGCAGCGCTTCCGGGACGTCGAACACCGGGGAGCTGTTTTTT.

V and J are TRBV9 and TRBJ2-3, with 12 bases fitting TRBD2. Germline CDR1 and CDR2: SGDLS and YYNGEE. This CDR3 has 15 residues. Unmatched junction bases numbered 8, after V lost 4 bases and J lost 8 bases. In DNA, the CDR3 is TGTGCCAGCAGCCCAAGGGCTAGCGGGGGGGGTACGCAGTATTTT. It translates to CASSPRASGGGTQYF.

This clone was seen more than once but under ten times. The DNA of the CDR3 is TGTGCCAGCAGTTCGTGGGAGAGCGGTGAGCAGTTCTTC. It encodes CASSSWESGEQFF. J is TRBJ2-1 and V is TRBV5-4; D possibly corresponds to TRBD2 (5 bases). The CDR3 length is 13 residues. The V gene's germline CDR1 is SGHNT and CDR2 YYREEE (reference sequence). Trimming removed 5 bases from V and 9 bases from J, with 15 bases in between.

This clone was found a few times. CDR3 sequence reads: CASSQDRDRVPSSGANVLTF. CDR3 bases: TGTGCCAGCAGCCAAGATAGGGACAGGGTTCCTAGCTCTGGGGCCAACGTCCTGACTTTC. The V call is TRBV4-2, the J call TRBJ2-6; 9 nucleotides line up with TRBD1. The V gene end was trimmed by 0 bases and the J gene end by 0 bases; junction bases not matched to a gene: 9. The CDR3 contains 20 residues. The germline V gene encodes CDR1 LGHNA and CDR2 YNFKEQ.

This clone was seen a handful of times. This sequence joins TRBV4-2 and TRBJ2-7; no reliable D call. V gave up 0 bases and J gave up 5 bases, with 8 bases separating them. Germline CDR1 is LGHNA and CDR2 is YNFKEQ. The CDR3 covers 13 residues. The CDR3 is CASSQDPRDEQYF. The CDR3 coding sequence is TGTGCCAGCAGCCAAGATCCCCGGGACGAGCAGTACTTC.

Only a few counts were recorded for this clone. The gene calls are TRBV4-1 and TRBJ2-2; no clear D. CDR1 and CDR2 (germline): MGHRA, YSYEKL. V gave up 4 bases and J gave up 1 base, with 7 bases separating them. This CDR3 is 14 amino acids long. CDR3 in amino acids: CASSRVENTGELFF. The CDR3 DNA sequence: TGCGCCAGCAGCCGGGTGGAGAACACCGGGGAGCTGTTTTTT.

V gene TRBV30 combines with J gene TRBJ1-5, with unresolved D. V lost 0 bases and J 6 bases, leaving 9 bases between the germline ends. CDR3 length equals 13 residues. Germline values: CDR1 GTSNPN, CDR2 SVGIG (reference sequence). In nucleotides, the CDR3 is TGTGCCTGGAGTGTAGCTCCCAGTCAGCCCCAGCATTTT. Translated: CAWSVAPSQPQHF.

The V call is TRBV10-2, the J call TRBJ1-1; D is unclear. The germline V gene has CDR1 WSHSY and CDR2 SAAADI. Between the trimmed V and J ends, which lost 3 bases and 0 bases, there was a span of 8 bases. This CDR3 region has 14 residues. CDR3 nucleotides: TGCGCCAGCAGTGACGGGCAACTGAACACTGAAGCTTTCTTT. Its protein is CASSDGQLNTEAFF.

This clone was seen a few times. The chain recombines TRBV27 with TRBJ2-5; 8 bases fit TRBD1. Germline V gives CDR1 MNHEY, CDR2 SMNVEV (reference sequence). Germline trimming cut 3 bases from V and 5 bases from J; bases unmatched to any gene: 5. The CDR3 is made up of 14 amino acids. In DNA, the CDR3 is TGTGCCAGCAGTTTCCAGGGGGCTTGGGAGACCCAGTACTTC. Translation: CASSFQGAWETQYF.

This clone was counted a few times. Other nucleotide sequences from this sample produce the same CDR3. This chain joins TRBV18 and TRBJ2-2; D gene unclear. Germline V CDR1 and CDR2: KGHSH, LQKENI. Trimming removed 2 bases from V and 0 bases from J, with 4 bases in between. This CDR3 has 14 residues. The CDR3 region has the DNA TGTGCCAGCTCACCAGGGGCGAACACCGGGGAGCTGTTTTTT. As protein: CASSPGANTGELFF.

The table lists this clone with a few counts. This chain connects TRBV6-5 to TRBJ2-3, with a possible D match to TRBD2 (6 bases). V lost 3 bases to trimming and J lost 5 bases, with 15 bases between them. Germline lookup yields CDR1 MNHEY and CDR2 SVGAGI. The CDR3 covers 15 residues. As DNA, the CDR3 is TGTGCCAGCAGTTATCGGTTCGGGGGTCAAGATACGCAGTATTTT. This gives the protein CASSYRFGGQDTQYF.

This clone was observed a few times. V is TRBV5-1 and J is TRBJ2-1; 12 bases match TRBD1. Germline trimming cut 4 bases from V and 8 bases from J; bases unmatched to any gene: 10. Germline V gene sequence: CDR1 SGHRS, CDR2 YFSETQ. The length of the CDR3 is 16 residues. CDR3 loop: CASSRPGQGARDEQFF. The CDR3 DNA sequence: TGCGCCAGCAGCCGTCCGGGACAGGGGGCGCGGGATGAGCAGTTCTTC.

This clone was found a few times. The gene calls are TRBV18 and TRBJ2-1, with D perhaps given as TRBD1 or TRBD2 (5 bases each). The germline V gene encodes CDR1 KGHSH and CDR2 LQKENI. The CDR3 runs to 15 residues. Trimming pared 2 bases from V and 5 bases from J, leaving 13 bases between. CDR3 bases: TGTGCCAGCTCACCATTTTCCGGGGCTCACAATGAGCAGTTCTTC. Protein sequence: CASSPFSGAHNEQFF.

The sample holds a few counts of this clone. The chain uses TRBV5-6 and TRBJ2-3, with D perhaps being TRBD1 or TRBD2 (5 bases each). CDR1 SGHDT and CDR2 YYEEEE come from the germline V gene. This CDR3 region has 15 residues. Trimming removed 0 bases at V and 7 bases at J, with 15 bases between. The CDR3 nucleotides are TGTGCCAGCAGCTTGGGCAGACCGGGGCTAAATACGCAGTATTTT. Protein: CASSLGRPGLNTQYF.

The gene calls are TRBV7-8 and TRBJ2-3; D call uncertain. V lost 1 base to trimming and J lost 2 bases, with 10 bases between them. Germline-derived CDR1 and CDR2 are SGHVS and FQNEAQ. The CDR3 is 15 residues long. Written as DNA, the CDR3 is TGTGCCAGCAGCTTAGGACCTTTATCCACAGATACGCAGTATTTT. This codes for CASSLGPLSTDTQYF.

In nucleotides, the CDR3 is TGTGCCAGCAGTGATTGGACCTCTGGAAACACCATATATTTT. Its protein is CASSDWTSGNTIYF. The chain joins TRBV6-1 to TRBJ1-3; D not resolved. This CDR3 region has 14 residues. Trimming took 3 bases from V and 0 from J, leaving 6 bases between them. Germline CDR1 and CDR2: MNHNS and SASEGT.

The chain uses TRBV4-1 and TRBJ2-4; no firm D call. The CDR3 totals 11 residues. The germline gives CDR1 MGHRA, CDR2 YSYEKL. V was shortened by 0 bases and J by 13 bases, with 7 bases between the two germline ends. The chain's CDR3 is CASSQDRRQYF. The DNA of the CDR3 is TGCGCCAGCAGCCAAGATCGCAGACAGTACTTC.

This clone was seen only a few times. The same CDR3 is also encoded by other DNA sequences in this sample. Written as DNA, the CDR3 is TGTGCCTGGAGTACAACGGGGGGAACCGGGGAGCTGTTTTTT. Its translation: CAWSTTGGTGELFF. The rearrangement uses TRBV30 and TRBJ2-2; 7 nucleotides match TRBD2. Germline trimming cut 2 bases from V and 5 bases from J; bases unmatched to any gene: 5. The CDR3 is 14 amino acids. In germline, CDR1 is GTSNPN, CDR2 SVGIG (reference sequence).

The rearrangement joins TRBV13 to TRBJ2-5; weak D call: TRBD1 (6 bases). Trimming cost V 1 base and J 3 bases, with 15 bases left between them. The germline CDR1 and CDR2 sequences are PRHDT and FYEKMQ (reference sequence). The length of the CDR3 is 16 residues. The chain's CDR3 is CASSLAPSGGKETQYF. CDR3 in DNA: TGTGCCAGCAGCTTAGCGCCATCTGGGGGCAAAGAGACCCAGTACTTC.